The T cell receptor (beta chain) described here comes from a study of OX40 agonist ivuxolimab in advanced cancers. This clone has just one count. Repertoires were generated with immunoSEQ multiplex PCR, while TCRdb's copy carries only in-frame clones and drops some. This sample carries 83,000 or so clones, around 84% of them seen once, and the ten largest clones take roughly 7.3%. Trimming left V 4 bases short and J 3 bases short, with 8 bases between. CDR3 length: 13 residues. Germline lookup yields CDR1 SGHRS and CDR2 YFSETQ. Sequenced material: CD4+ or CD8+ T cells sorted from blood, taken in a trial of the OX40 agonist ivuxolimab. This receptor was obtained from an adult with an advanced solid tumor such as melanoma, head and neck, liver or kidney cancer. This chain joins TRBV5-1 and TRBJ1-5; D uncertain. In nucleotides, the CDR3 is TGCGCCAGCAGCGAGGGTGTCAATCAGCCCCAGCATTTT. As protein: CASSEGVNQPQHF.